These 20 T cell receptor beta chains were sequenced from one sample in a study of control samples from healthy donors and cancer patients (TCRdb year 2020). Libraries were made using the immunoSEQ multiplex PCR assay. The table was pulled from immuneACCESS by TCRdb, which kept in-frame rearrangements only. Such tables lose some clones; where checked, under half of the loss comes from unresolved V genes, and the rest has no known cause. The sample table holds some 150,000 clones, of which 93% were seen once. The top ten clonotypes cover 2.4% of the sample. The sequenced material came from blood. The receptors were gathered from a man aged 50-60 years in good health.

The chain is built from TRBV3-1 (or the pseudogene TRBV3-2) and TRBJ2-7; the match to TRBD2 covers 13 bases. The V and J ends lost 5 bases and 6 bases, in that order; junction bases with no gene match: 4. Germline lookup yields CDR1 LGHDT and CDR2 YNNKEL (reference sequence). CDR3 length equals 14 residues. CDR3 sequence (DNA): TGTGCCAGCAGCGAAGGACTAGCGGGAGTCGAGCAGTACTTC. It specifies CASSEGLAGVEQYF.

This chain uses TRBV5-1 with TRBJ1-4; D remains ambiguous. V lost 5 bases and J 0 bases, leaving 11 bases between the germline ends. The CDR3 has 15 residues. Germline CDR1 and CDR2: SGHRS and YFSETQ. For the CDR3, the DNA is TGCGCCAGCAGGGACTCAGTTGCAACTAATGAAAAACTGTTTTTT. It codes for CASRDSVATNEKLFF.

The chain is built from TRBV19 and TRBJ1-2; TRBD1 matches 7 bases. J was trimmed by 2 bases and V by 10 bases; bases with no gene match: 7. Germline V CDR1 and CDR2: LNHDA, SQIVND (reference sequence). This CDR3 has 13 residues. CDR3 region: CATAQGRNYGYTF. CDR3 DNA sequence: TGTGCCACCGCACAGGGGAGAAACTATGGCTACACCTTC.

The rearrangement joins TRBV6-1 to TRBJ1-5; D is undetermined. Between the trimmed V and J ends, which lost 1 base and 9 bases, there was a span of 16 bases. The CDR3 is 15 residues long. Germline V gives CDR1 MNHNS, CDR2 SASEGT. This CDR3 reads CASSEVISPSGPQHF. CDR3 coding DNA: TGTGCCAGCAGTGAAGTCATCAGTCCCTCGGGGCCCCAGCATTTT.

V gene TRBV30 combines with J gene TRBJ1-5; D might be TRBD1 (6 bases). Trimming stripped 2 bases from V and 1 base from J, with 15 bases between. The CDR3 length is 16 residues. Per the germline V gene, CDR1 is GTSNPN and CDR2 is SVGIG (reference sequence). CDR3 bases: TGTGCCTGGAGTCGGGGGCCAGTTTGGAGCAATCAGCCCCAGCATTTT. Translated: CAWSRGPVWSNQPQHF.

The chain uses TRBV19 and TRBJ2-6; TRBD2 matches 12 bases. Germline V CDR1 and CDR2: LNHDA, SQIVND (reference sequence). J lost 0 bases, V lost 8 bases, and 8 bases had no gene match. This CDR3 spans 18 amino acids. For the CDR3, the DNA is TGTGCCAGTTTGGGACTAGCGGGCTTAAACTCTGGGGCCAACGTCCTGACTTTC. Its protein is CASLGLAGLNSGANVLTF.

The CDR3 sequence: CASSLVPGFSYEQYF. The CDR3 DNA follows: TGCGCCAGCAGCTTGGTCCCCGGTTTCTCCTACGAGCAGTACTTC. This rearrangement joins TRBV5-1 to TRBJ2-7, with no clear D. The V and J ends lost 0 bases and 0 bases respectively, with 10 bases between them. The CDR3 length is 15 residues. The germline V gene encodes CDR1 SGHRS and CDR2 YFSETQ.

The V call is TRBV27, the J call TRBJ1-1, with D unresolved. The germline V and J ends were trimmed by 5 bases and 4 bases, with 8 bases remaining between them. The CDR3 totals 12 residues. Germline V gene data show CDR1 as MNHEY and CDR2 as SMNVEV (reference sequence). CDR3 bases: TGTGCCAGCAGTCGCGGGTCCACTGAAGCTTTCTTT. It yields the protein CASSRGSTEAFF.

The chain combines TRBV11-2 with TRBJ2-3; 7 bases match TRBD2. The CDR3 contains 15 residues. Germline V gives CDR1 SGHAT, CDR2 FQNNGV. The V gene end was trimmed by 6 bases and the J gene end by 2 bases; junction bases not matched to a gene: 8. For the CDR3, the DNA is TGTGCCAGCAGACCACCGGGACTATACACAGATACGCAGTATTTT. Protein sequence: CASRPPGLYTDTQYF.

This chain uses TRBV6-6 with TRBJ2-6, with D uncertain. Trimming took 6 bases from V and 0 from J, leaving 3 bases between them. The CDR3 is 13 residues long. Germline CDR1 is MNHNY and CDR2 is SVGAGI (reference sequence). The CDR3 sequence: CASSFSGANVLTF. The DNA of the CDR3 is TGTGCCAGCAGCTTCTCTGGGGCCAACGTCCTGACTTTC.

V and J are TRBV24-1 and TRBJ2-1, with D tentatively TRBD2 (5 bases). The CDR3 covers 13 residues. Trimming shortened V by 9 bases and J by 2 bases, and 10 bases separated the two germline ends. CDR1 and CDR2 from the germline V gene are KGHDR and SFDVKD. The CDR3 sequence is CATRRVTYNEQFF. The CDR3 bases are TGTGCCACCCGGCGGGTTACCTACAATGAGCAGTTCTTC.

V is TRBV6-5 and J is TRBJ1-2; 9 bases align to TRBD1. The CDR3 contains 14 residues. The J segment lost 5 bases and the V segment lost 7 bases, leaving 8 bases of the junction unmatched. Germline V gene sequence: CDR1 MNHEY, CDR2 SVGAGI. In DNA, the CDR3 is TGTGCCAGCACCGCCACAGGGGGCGGGTATGGCTACACCTTC. As protein: CASTATGGGYGYTF.

The chain has TRBV5-4 and TRBJ2-7; TRBD1 might be the D (6 bases). The CDR3 spans 15 residues. Trimming left V 3 bases short and J 1 base short, with 14 bases between. Germline V gene lookup returns CDR1 SGHNT and CDR2 YYREEE (reference sequence). This CDR3 reads CASSYDRYSSYEQYF. CDR3 nucleotide sequence: TGTGCCAGCAGCTACGACAGGTATTCTTCCTACGAGCAGTACTTC.

The chain has TRBV19 and TRBJ1-5, with D maybe TRBD1 (5 bases). V lost 3 bases to trimming and J lost 1 base, with 16 bases between them. In germline, CDR1 is LNHDA, CDR2 SQIVND (reference sequence). The CDR3 is 17 residues long. CDR3 sequence reads: CASSISQGRRSNQPQHF. The CDR3 bases are TGTGCCAGTAGTATTAGCCAGGGAAGGAGAAGCAATCAGCCCCAGCATTTT.

The chain uses TRBV19 and TRBJ2-1; TRBD2 aligns across 9 bases. The CDR3 runs 14 residues. V lost 8 bases, J lost 2 bases, and 4 bases stayed unmatched. Germline V lookup: CDR1 LNHDA, CDR2 SQIVND (reference sequence). CDR3 in amino acids: CASGIAGAYNEQFF. The CDR3 DNA follows: TGTGCCAGTGGAATAGCGGGGGCCTACAATGAGCAGTTCTTC.

The chain recombines TRBV5-1 with TRBJ2-1; D might be TRBD2 (5 bases). This CDR3 is built from 13 residues. V dropped 4 bases and J dropped 12 bases, with 17 bases sitting between them. Germline V gene sequence: CDR1 SGHRS, CDR2 YFSETQ. The CDR3 DNA is TGCGCCAGCAGCGAGGTTATTCGGGATAGGCAGTTCTTC. Residues: CASSEVIRDRQFF.

The chain employs TRBV29-1 and TRBJ2-1; 10 bases align to TRBD1. Germline V gene lookup returns CDR1 SQVTM and CDR2 ANQGSEA. The junction had 9 bases not matched to a gene; V was cut back by 5 bases and J by 5 bases. CDR3 length: 15 amino acids. The CDR3 nucleotides read TGCAGCGTTCCTCCCGGGACAGGGGTCAACAATGAGCAGTTCTTC. Translation: CSVPPGTGVNNEQFF.

This clone appeared a single time. The CDR3 protein is CASSFIRNYEQYF. The CDR3 DNA sequence: TGTGCCAGCAGTTTTATCAGGAACTACGAGCAGTACTTC. This chain links TRBV28 with TRBJ2-7; D not resolved. The CDR3 sequence is 13 residues long. Trimming cost V 3 bases and J 3 bases, with 9 bases left between them. CDR1 is MDHEN and CDR2 is SYDVKM in the germline V gene.

This chain uses TRBV6-5 with TRBJ2-5; D is perhaps TRBD1 (5 bases). Germline V CDR1 and CDR2: MNHEY, SVGAGI. Trimming cost V 5 bases and J 2 bases, with 15 bases left between them. CDR3 size: 15 residues. This chain's CDR3 is CASSQDIDYQETQYF. DNA of the CDR3: TGTGCCAGCAGTCAGGACATCGATTATCAAGAGACCCAGTACTTC.

The gene calls are TRBV30 and TRBJ2-3; D is ambiguous. V was pared by 2 bases and J by 0 bases, with 12 bases between. Germline V gives CDR1 GTSNPN, CDR2 SVGIG (reference sequence). CDR3 length: 15 residues. This CDR3 reads CAWSITLTSTDTQYF. In DNA form, the CDR3 reads TGTGCCTGGAGTATAACATTGACTAGCACAGATACGCAGTATTTT.